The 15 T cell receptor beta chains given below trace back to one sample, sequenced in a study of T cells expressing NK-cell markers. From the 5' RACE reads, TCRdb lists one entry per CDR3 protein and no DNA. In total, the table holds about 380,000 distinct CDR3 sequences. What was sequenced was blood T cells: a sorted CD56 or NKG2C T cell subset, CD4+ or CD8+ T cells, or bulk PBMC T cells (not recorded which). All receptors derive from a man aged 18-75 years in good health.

CDR3 loop: CSATGTSGGATGHEQYF. This sequence joins TRBV20-1 and TRBJ2-7; TCRdb's assignment of TRBD2 cannot be checked, as there is no DNA. CDR3 size: 17 residues. In germline, CDR1 is DFQATT, CDR2 SNEGSKA (reference sequence).

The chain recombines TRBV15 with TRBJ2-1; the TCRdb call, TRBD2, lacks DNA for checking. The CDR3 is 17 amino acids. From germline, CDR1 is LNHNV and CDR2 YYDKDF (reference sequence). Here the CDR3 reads CATSRPLRVGGGNEQFF.

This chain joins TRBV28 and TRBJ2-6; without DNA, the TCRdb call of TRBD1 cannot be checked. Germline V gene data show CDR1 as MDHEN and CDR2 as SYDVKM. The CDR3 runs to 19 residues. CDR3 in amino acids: CASSLWMDDRVSGANVLTF.

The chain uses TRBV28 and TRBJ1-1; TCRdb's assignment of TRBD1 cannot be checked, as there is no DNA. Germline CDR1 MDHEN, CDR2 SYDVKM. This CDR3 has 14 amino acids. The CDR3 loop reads CASSFSGVNTEAFF.

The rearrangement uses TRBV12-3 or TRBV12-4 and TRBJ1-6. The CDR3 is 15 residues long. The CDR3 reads CASHPGGPYNSPLHF.

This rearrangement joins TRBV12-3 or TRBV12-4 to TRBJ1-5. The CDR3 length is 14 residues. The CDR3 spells CASSPEARGQPQHF.

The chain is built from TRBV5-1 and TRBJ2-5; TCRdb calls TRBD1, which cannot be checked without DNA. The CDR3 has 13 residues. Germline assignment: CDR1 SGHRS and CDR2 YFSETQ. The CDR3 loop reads CASNNGGLETQYF.

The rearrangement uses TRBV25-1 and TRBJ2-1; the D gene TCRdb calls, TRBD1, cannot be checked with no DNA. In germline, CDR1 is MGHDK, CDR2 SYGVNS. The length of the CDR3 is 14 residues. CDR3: CASTGQGESREQFF.

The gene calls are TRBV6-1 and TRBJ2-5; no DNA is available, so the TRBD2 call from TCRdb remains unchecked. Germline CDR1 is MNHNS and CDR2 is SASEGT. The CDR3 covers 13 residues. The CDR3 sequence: CASKRDGRGTQYF.

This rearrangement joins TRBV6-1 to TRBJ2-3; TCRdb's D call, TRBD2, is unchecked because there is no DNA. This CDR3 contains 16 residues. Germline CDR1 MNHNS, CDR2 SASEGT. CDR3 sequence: CASTSLASGARFTQYF.

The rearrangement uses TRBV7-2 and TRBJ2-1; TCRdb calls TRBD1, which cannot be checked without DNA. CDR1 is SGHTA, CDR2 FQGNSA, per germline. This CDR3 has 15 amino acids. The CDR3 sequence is CASSSDRAGYNEQFF.

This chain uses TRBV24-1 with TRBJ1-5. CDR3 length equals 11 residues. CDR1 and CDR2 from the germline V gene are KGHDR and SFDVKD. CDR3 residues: CATSGFQPQHF.

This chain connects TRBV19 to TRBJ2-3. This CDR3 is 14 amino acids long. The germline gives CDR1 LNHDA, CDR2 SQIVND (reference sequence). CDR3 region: CASSPNPTTHTQYF. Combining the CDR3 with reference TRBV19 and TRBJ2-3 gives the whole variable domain DGGITQSPKYLFRKEGQNVTLSCEQNLNHDAMYWYRQDPGQGLRLIYYSQIVNDFQKGDIAEGYSVSREKKESFPLTVTSAQKNPTAFYLCASSPNPTTHTQYFGPGTRLTVL.

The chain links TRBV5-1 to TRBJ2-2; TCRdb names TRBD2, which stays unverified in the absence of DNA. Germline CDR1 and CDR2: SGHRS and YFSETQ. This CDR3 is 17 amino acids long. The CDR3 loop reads CASSSQLKRGAFGELFF. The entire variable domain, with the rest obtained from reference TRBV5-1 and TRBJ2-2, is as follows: KAGVTQTPRYLIKTRGQQVTLSCSPISGHRSVSWYQQTPGQGLQFLFEYFSETQRNKGNFPGRFSGRQFSNSRSEMNVSTLELGDSALYLCASSSQLKRGAFGELFFGEGSRLTVL.

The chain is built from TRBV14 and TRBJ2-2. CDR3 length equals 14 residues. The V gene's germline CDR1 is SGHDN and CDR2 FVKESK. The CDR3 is CASSQVRSTGELFF.